These 30 T cell receptor beta chains were all obtained from the same sample, sequenced in a study of T-cell reconstitution after alpha-beta-depleted transplantation in children. It was with unique molecular identifiers that the TCRbeta library was prepared. TCRdb recomputed calls from the PCR reads with MiXCR, one row per CDR3 protein. Of several thousand distinct CDR3 sequences in the sample, 4% to 5.5% were seen once. Source: PBMCs, mostly from graft donor cells, taken 180 days after TCRalphabeta/CD19-depleted stem cell transplant. These receptors came from a child under two years old who had a stem cell transplant for acute myeloid leukemia, so the T cells may come from the graft donor.

This clonotype came up many times. The chain uses TRBV20-1 and TRBJ2-7; 11 bases line up with TRBD2. This CDR3 has 16 residues. V gave up 1 base and J gave up 9 bases; unmatched junction bases: 14. CDR1 and CDR2 (germline): DFQATT, SNEGSKA (reference sequence). The CDR3: CSARGHSGLAVRGQYF. CDR3 coding DNA: TGCAGTGCTAGAGGTCACTCGGGACTAGCGGTCAGGGGGCAGTACTTC.

Many counts were recorded for this clonotype. The CDR3 region is CASSLASGLFIYNEQFF. The DNA of the CDR3 is TGTGCCAGCAGCCTTGCATCGGGACTGTTTATCTACAATGAGCAGTTCTTC. The chain has TRBV7-3 and TRBJ2-1, with D perhaps TRBD2 (6 bases). CDR1 is SGHTA, CDR2 FQGTGA, per germline. This CDR3 spans 17 amino acids. Trimming cost V 5 bases and J 3 bases, with 20 bases left between them.

This clonotype was seen ten or more times. The chain employs TRBV28 and TRBJ1-4, with 7 nucleotides matching TRBD1. This CDR3 comprises 14 residues. Germline V gene data show CDR1 as MDHEN and CDR2 as SYDVKM. The V gene end was trimmed by 5 bases and the J gene end by 8 bases; junction bases not matched to a gene: 8. The CDR3 reads CASSRDSSWEKLFF. In DNA, the CDR3 is TGTGCCAGCAGTAGGGACAGCAGTTGGGAAAAACTGTTTTTT. Full variable domain (remainder filled in from reference TRBV28 and TRBJ1-4): DVKVTQSSRYLVKRTGEKVFLECVQDMDHENMFWYRQDPGLGLRLIYFSYDVKMKEKGDIPEGYSVSREKKERFSLILESASTNQTSMYLCASSRDSSWEKLFFGSGTQLSVL.

In its sample, this clonotype is medium-sized. The V call is TRBV5-1, the J call TRBJ2-7; tentatively, D is TRBD1 (5 bases). V shed 7 bases and J shed 0 bases, with 14 bases lying between them. CDR3 size: 14 residues. Germline assignment: CDR1 SGHRS and CDR2 YFSETQ. CDR3 coding DNA: TGCGCCAGCCAGACGACAGAGAGCTCCTACGAGCAGTACTTC. It specifies CASQTTESSYEQYF.

This clonotype was detected only a few times. The chain is built from TRBV7-9 and TRBJ1-3; TRBD1 might be the D (6 bases). Between the trimmed V and J ends, which lost 5 bases and 2 bases, there was a span of 13 bases. The CDR3 loop spans 15 amino acids. The germline V gene has CDR1 SEHNR and CDR2 FQNEAQ (reference sequence). The CDR3 loop is CASSTGGGPGNTIYF. CDR3 bases: TGTGCCAGCAGCACCGGGGGGGGGCCTGGAAACACCATATATTTT.

By share, this clonotype counts as medium-sized. The chain carries TRBV12-3 or TRBV12-4 and TRBJ2-1; TRBD2 matches at 10 bases. Germline trimming cut 3 bases from V and 6 bases from J; bases unmatched to any gene: 2. This CDR3 contains 14 residues. The CDR3 protein is CASSLGTSVNEQFF. The CDR3 coding sequence is TGTGCCAGCAGTTTGGGGACTAGCGTCAATGAGCAGTTCTTC.

This clonotype qualifies as large. The rearrangement joins TRBV29-1 to TRBJ2-3; TRBD1 is a possible D gene (5 bases). Germline assignment: CDR1 SQVTM and CDR2 ANQGSEA. Trimming cost V 4 bases and J 5 bases, with 10 bases left between them. The CDR3 loop spans 12 amino acids. The CDR3 here is CSVGRVIDTQYF. The CDR3 DNA reads TGCAGCGTTGGCAGGGTGATAGATACGCAGTATTTT.

This clonotype is deemed medium-sized. The V and J genes are TRBV7-2 and TRBJ2-2, with 7 bases lining up with TRBD1. This CDR3 region has 14 residues. V shed 3 bases, J shed 9 bases, and the junction held 7 bases outside the gene matches. The germline gives CDR1 SGHTA, CDR2 FQGNSA. CDR3 sequence reads: CASSLTGIGRELFF. The CDR3 bases are TGTGCCAGCAGCTTGACAGGGATAGGGCGGGAGCTGTTTTTT.

This clonotype has a count of ten or more. V usage is TRBV19 and J usage is TRBJ2-1; weak D call: TRBD2 (5 bases). Germline CDR1 LNHDA, CDR2 SQIVND (reference sequence). The germline V and J ends were trimmed by 7 bases and 2 bases, with 12 bases remaining between them. The CDR3 has 14 amino acids. The CDR3 nucleotides read TGTGCCAGTACCTCCGGGATAACCTACAATGAGCAGTTCTTC. Its protein product is CASTSGITYNEQFF.

This clonotype was seen at least ten times. V gene TRBV20-1 combines with J gene TRBJ2-7, with a weak D call TRBD2 (5 bases). Germline V gene data show CDR1 as DFQATT and CDR2 as SNEGSKA (reference sequence). Trimming pared 0 bases from V and 1 base from J, leaving 10 bases between. There are 14 residues in the CDR3. In DNA, the CDR3 is TGCAGTGCTAGAGATGGGAGCAGTTCCTACGAGCAGTACTTC. Its translation: CSARDGSSSYEQYF.

This clonotype was counted many times. The rearrangement uses TRBV19 and TRBJ2-7, with unresolved D. From germline, CDR1 is LNHDA and CDR2 SQIVND (reference sequence). V lost 5 bases, J lost 4 bases, and 18 bases lay in between. The CDR3 has 15 amino acids. The CDR3 DNA sequence: TGTGCCAGTAGTTACGGGCCTGGACCTCCTTACGAGCAGTACTTC. This encodes CASSYGPGPPYEQYF.

This clonotype has only a few counts. The CDR3: CAMGFGPKTYGYTF. CDR3 in DNA: TGTGCCATGGGCTTCGGGCCTAAAACCTATGGCTACACCTTC. The genes are TRBV5-6 and TRBJ1-2, with D unclear. V was trimmed by 9 bases and J by 4 bases, leaving 19 bases between them. CDR3 length: 14 residues. Germline CDR1 is SGHDT and CDR2 is YYEEEE.

This clonotype rates as medium-sized. V usage is TRBV29-1 and J usage is TRBJ2-1; D may match TRBD1 or TRBD2 (5 bases each). Germline values: CDR1 SQVTM, CDR2 ANQGSEA. The CDR3 sequence is 12 residues long. Deletions cut 6 bases from V and 4 bases from J, with 10 bases between. CDR3 region: CSVEGWYNEQFF. The CDR3, as DNA: TGCAGCGTCGAGGGGTGGTACAATGAGCAGTTCTTC.

This clonotype was seen repeatedly, ten times or more. This sequence joins TRBV28 and TRBJ2-2, with unresolved D. Germline-derived CDR1 and CDR2 are MDHEN and SYDVKM. CDR3 length: 13 residues. The V and J ends lost 9 bases and 0 bases respectively, with 8 bases between them. The DNA of the CDR3 is TGTGCCAGTACAGAGTCGAACACCGGGGAGCTGTTTTTT. This codes for CASTESNTGELFF. Complete variable domain (other parts from reference TRBV28 and TRBJ2-2): DVKVTQSSRYLVKRTGEKVFLECVQDMDHENMFWYRQDPGLGLRLIYFSYDVKMKEKGDIPEGYSVSREKKERFSLILESASTNQTSMYLCASTESNTGELFFGEGSRLTVL.

This clonotype was observed at least ten times. This rearrangement joins TRBV5-1 to TRBJ2-3; no clear D gene. This CDR3 comprises 14 residues. V was clipped by 0 bases and J by 5 bases, with 10 bases between them. CDR1 is SGHRS and CDR2 is YFSETQ in the germline V gene. The CDR3 region is CASSLAPLGDTQYF. In DNA, the CDR3 is TGCGCCAGCAGCTTGGCCCCTCTGGGAGATACGCAGTATTTT.

In this sample, this clonotype turned up many times. J is TRBJ2-7 and V is TRBV18; D is ambiguous. CDR1 and CDR2 (germline): KGHSH, LQKENI. This CDR3 comprises 13 residues. V was cut by 5 bases and J by 2 bases, with 10 bases left in between. CDR3 protein: CASSSDNAYEQYF. The CDR3 nucleotides read TGTGCCAGCTCATCTGACAATGCCTACGAGCAGTACTTC.

V usage is TRBV29-1 and J usage is TRBJ2-1, with 7 bases aligning to TRBD1. V lost 0 bases to trimming and J lost 13 bases; unmatched junction nucleotides: 15. CDR3 length equals 15 residues. Germline values: CDR1 SQVTM, CDR2 ANQGSEA. The CDR3 here is CSVEDFWDSQETQFF. The CDR3 coding sequence is TGCAGCGTTGAAGACTTTTGGGACAGTCAAGAGACCCAGTTCTTC.

At least ten counts were recorded for this clonotype. The V and J genes are TRBV7-9 and TRBJ2-3; 11 positions agree with TRBD2. The length of the CDR3 is 15 residues. Germline V gene lookup returns CDR1 SEHNR and CDR2 FQNEAQ (reference sequence). Trimming at V came to 4 bases and at J to 2 bases, leaving 2 bases not matched to a gene. CDR3 DNA: TGTGCCAGCAGCTCTAGCGGGAGGCCCACAGATACGCAGTATTTT. Encoded protein: CASSSSGRPTDTQYF.

This clonotype was detected ten times or more. CDR3: CASSLRSGYQKSNYGYTF. CDR3 DNA sequence: TGTGCCAGCAGTTTACGGTCAGGATATCAAAAATCTAACTATGGCTACACCTTC. This chain links TRBV12-3 or TRBV12-4 with TRBJ1-2; D is uncertain. This CDR3 comprises 18 residues. Trimming left V 2 bases short and J 0 bases short, with 19 bases between.

This clonotype was picked up many times. The CDR3 loop reads CASSTGTGIYEQYF. As DNA, the CDR3 is TGTGCCAGCAGCACTGGGACAGGGATCTACGAGCAGTACTTC. The rearrangement joins TRBV5-6 to TRBJ2-7; 9 bases line up with TRBD1. The germline V gene encodes CDR1 SGHDT and CDR2 YYEEEE. The CDR3 runs 14 residues. After removal of 4 bases from V and 3 bases from J, the junction contained 5 bases not matched to a gene.

This clonotype was picked up many times. This chain uses TRBV5-1 with TRBJ2-7; D remains unclear. The germline gives CDR1 SGHRS, CDR2 YFSETQ. This CDR3 contains 14 residues. Between the trimmed V and J ends, which lost 0 bases and 1 base, there was a span of 8 bases. The CDR3 region has the DNA TGCGCCAGCAGCTTGGTGGTGGAGTCCTACGAGCAGTACTTC. Protein product: CASSLVVESYEQYF. The variable domain in full, completed from reference TRBV5-1 and TRBJ2-7, reads KAGVTQTPRYLIKTRGQQVTLSCSPISGHRSVSWYQQTPGQGLQFLFEYFSETQRNKGNFPGRFSGRQFSNSRSEMNVSTLELGDSALYLCASSLVVESYEQYFGPGTRLTVT.

This clonotype has at least ten counts. This rearrangement joins TRBV7-9 to TRBJ1-4; the D gene is possibly TRBD1 (6 bases). Trimming stripped 5 bases from V and 8 bases from J, with 24 bases between. The germline CDR1 and CDR2 sequences are SEHNR and FQNEAQ (reference sequence). The CDR3 length is 17 residues. The CDR3: CASSLGQWERLREKLFF. CDR3 nucleotides: TGTGCCAGCAGCCTCGGACAGTGGGAGCGTCTACGGGAAAAACTGTTTTTT.

By share, this clonotype ranks as medium-sized (0.01 to 0.1%). This chain joins TRBV6-6 and TRBJ1-1, with TRBD1 matching 9 bases. This CDR3 has 17 residues. With 10 bases clipped from V and 0 bases from J, the junction kept 15 bases outside the gene matches. Germline V gene data show CDR1 as MNHNY and CDR2 as SVGAGI (reference sequence). CDR3: CATRGQGGGKMNTEAFF. CDR3 DNA: TGTGCCACCCGGGGACAGGGCGGGGGGAAGATGAACACTGAAGCTTTCTTT.

In this sample, this clonotype turned up many times. It may be a read error: a sequence one base away is much more abundant. This chain links TRBV30 with TRBJ1-1, with 7 bases that match TRBD1. Per germline, CDR1 GTSNPN and CDR2 SVGIG (reference sequence). CDR3 length: 13 residues. J was trimmed by 13 bases and V by 3 bases; bases with no gene match: 14. The CDR3, as DNA: TGTGCCTGGAGCGCAGCAGGGGGTGGGTTTGTTTTCTTT. This translates into CAWSAAGGGFVFF.

In its sample, this clonotype was seen many times. In DNA, the CDR3 is TGTGCCAGCAGCTTAGACAGGGGGAGTTACAATGAGCAGTTCTTC. It is translated as CASSLDRGSYNEQFF. This chain links TRBV7-9 with TRBJ2-1; 8 bases are shared with TRBD1. Germline V gives CDR1 SEHNR, CDR2 FQNEAQ (reference sequence). The ends lost 1 base at V and 4 bases at J; junction bases unmatched: 3. This CDR3 is 15 amino acids long.

Remarks on this clonotype: One end of the junction is discordant with germline, which a read error may explain. The chain joins TRBV20-1 to TRBJ1-1; 8 nucleotides match TRBD1. Germline lookup yields CDR1 DFQATT and CDR2 SNEGSKA (reference sequence). The CDR3 is 12 residues long. The CDR3 region is CSAKRTGTEAFF. For the CDR3, the DNA is TGCAGTGCTAAAAGGACAGGGACTGAAGCCTTCTTT.

The sample holds many counts of this clonotype. The chain couples TRBV20-1 to TRBJ1-5; D gene unclear. The CDR3 contains 16 residues. V was cut by 6 bases and J by 0 bases, with 18 bases left in between. Germline V gives CDR1 DFQATT, CDR2 SNEGSKA (reference sequence). CDR3 region: CSAFSGATNSNQPQHF. The CDR3 DNA follows: TGCAGTGCGTTCTCAGGAGCAACTAATAGCAATCAGCCCCAGCATTTT.

Many counts were recorded for this clonotype. The J gene is TRBJ2-6, the V gene TRBV20-1; D ambiguous. The CDR3 is 14 residues long. CDR1 and CDR2 (germline): DFQATT, SNEGSKA (reference sequence). The V and J ends lost 1 base and 3 bases respectively, with 7 bases between them. CDR3 in amino acids: CSARVPGGANVLTF. CDR3 coding DNA: TGCAGTGCTAGAGTACCTGGTGGGGCCAACGTCCTGACTTTC.

In this sample, this clonotype turned up many times. The CDR3 bases are TGTGCCAGCAGAGGGCGGTCTGGCTCCTACGAGCAGTACTTC. Its protein product is CASRGRSGSYEQYF. The chain employs TRBV6-1 and TRBJ2-7; D gene uncertain. The CDR3 totals 14 residues. Trimming left V 6 bases short and J 0 bases short, with 12 bases between. Germline values: CDR1 MNHNS, CDR2 SASEGT.

This clonotype was seen repeatedly, ten times or more. This rearrangement joins TRBV6-5 to TRBJ1-1, with 9 positions matching TRBD1. CDR1 and CDR2 from the germline V gene are MNHEY and SVGAGI. The CDR3 runs 16 residues. V lost 5 bases, J lost 2 bases, and 9 bases stayed unmatched. For the CDR3, the DNA is TGTGCCAGCAGTCCACGGGGGGACAGGGCAAACACTGAAGCTTTCTTT. Amino acids: CASSPRGDRANTEAFF.